The T cell receptor beta chain described here comes from a study of T-cell memory formation after mild COVID-19. The TCR alpha and TCR beta cDNA libraries, bearing sample barcodes and UMIs, were generated by 5'RACE using constant-segment primers. MiXCR, run by TCRdb on the 5' RACE reads, gives a single entry per CDR3 protein. The sample lists around 200,000 distinct CDR3 sequences, around 20% seen once, with 3.9% in the top ten. This CDR3 spans 14 amino acids. Germline CDR1 and CDR2: SGHRS and YFSETQ. V was clipped by 2 bases and J by 0 bases, with 9 bases between them. Study results and caveats: Pre-infection memory carried some responding clones, suggesting that cross-reactive memory joined.

This clonotype has at least ten counts. Its antigen is not known. The specimen sequenced was PBMCs or a T cell subset sorted from them (not recorded which). The gene calls are TRBV5-1 and TRBJ2-7; D remains ambiguous. The sequence came from a man in his late teens or twenties who had mild COVID-19 (a few samples of this study predate the infection). Cell type and time point are not known. The CDR3 nucleotides are TGCGCCAGCAGCTTTGCCAGGCCCTCCTACGAGCAGTACGTC. Translation gives CASSFARPSYEQYV.